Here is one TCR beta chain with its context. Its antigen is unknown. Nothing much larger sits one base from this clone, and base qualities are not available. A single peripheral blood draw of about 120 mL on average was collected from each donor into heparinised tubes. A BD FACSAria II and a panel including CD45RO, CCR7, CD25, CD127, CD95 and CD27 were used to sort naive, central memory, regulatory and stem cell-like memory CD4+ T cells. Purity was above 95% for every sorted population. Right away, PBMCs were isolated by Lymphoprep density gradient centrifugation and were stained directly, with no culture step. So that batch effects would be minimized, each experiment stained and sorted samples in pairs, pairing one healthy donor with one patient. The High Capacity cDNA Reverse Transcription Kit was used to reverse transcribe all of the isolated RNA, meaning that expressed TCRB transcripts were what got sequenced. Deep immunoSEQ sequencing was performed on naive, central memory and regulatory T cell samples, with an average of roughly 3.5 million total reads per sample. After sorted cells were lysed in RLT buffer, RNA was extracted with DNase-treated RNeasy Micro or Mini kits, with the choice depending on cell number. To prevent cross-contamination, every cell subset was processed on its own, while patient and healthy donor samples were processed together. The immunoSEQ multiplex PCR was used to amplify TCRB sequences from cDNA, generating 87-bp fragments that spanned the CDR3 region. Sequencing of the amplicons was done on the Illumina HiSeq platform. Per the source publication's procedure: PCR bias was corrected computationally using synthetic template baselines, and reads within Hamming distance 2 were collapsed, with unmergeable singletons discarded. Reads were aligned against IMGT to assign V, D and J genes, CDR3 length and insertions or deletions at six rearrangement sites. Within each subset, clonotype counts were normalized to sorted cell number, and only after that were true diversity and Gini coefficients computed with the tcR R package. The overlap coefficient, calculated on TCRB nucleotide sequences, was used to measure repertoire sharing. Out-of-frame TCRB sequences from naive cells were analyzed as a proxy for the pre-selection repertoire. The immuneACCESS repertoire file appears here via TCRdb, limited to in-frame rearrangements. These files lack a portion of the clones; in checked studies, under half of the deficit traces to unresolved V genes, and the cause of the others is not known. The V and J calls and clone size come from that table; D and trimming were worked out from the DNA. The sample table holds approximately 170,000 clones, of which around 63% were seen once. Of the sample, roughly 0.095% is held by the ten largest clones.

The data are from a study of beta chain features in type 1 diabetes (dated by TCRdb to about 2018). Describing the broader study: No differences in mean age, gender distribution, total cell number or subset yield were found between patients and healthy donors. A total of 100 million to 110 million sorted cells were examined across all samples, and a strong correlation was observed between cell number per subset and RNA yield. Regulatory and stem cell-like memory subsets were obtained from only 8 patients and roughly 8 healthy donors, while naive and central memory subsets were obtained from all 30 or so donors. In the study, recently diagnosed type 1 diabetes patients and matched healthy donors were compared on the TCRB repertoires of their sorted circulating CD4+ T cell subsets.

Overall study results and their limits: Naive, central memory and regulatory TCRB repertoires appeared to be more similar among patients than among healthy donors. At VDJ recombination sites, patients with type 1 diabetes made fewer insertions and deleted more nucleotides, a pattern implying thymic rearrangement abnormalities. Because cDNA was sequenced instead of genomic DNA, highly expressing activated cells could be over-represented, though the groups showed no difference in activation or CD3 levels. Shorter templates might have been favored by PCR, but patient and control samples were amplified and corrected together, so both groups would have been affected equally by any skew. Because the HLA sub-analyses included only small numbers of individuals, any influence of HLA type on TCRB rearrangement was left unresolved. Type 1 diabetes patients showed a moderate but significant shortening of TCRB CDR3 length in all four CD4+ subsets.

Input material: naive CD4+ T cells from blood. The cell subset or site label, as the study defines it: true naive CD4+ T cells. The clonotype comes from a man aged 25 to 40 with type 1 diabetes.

The DNA sequence is given as TGCAGCGGCCTACAGGGAATGAACACTGAAGCTTTCTTT. Its protein product is CSGLQGMNTEAFF. The sequence links TRBV29-1 to TRBJ1-1; TRBD1 is a weak D gene call, 6 bases matching. Trimming costs V 7 bases and J 0 bases, and their ends lie 12 bases apart. The CDR3 runs 13 amino acids, cysteine and phenylalanine included. Only the CDR3 part of the read is kept: 39 bases, read in frame from the first base. The germline V gene sets CDR1 to SQVTM and CDR2 to ANQGSEA.